This T cell receptor beta chain stems from a study of T cells in localized non-small cell lung cancer. Of note for this clone: No antigen is known for it.

Method: immunoSEQ multiplex PCR; TCRdb's copy keeps in-frame clones and lacks some. This table holds under 35,000 clones, roughly 75% found once. The germline V and J ends were trimmed by 4 bases and 2 bases, with 12 bases remaining between them. This CDR3 is built from 15 residues. The germline gives CDR1 MNHEY, CDR2 SMNVEV (reference sequence). General study findings and limits: Among the tissues sampled, uninvolved adjacent lung had the highest T cell clonality, above tumor. The study detected a median around 57 of the top 100 tumor clones in adjacent lung. Heterogeneity is still possible, as just one tumor region was sequenced.

Sequences were derived from peripheral blood, sampled before any cancer treatment. The chain combines TRBV27 with TRBJ1-5; a possible D gene is TRBD1 (6 bases). The receptor was derived from a male donor at least 60 years old with stage II squamous cell lung carcinoma. This chain's CDR3 is CASSSGTTGNQPQHF. Here the CDR3 DNA reads TGTGCCAGCAGTTCCGGGACAACAGGCAATCAGCCCCAGCATTTT.